Each of the 15 T cell receptor beta chains below was sequenced from the same sample in a study of T-cell memory formation after mild COVID-19. A single record per CDR3 protein comes from TCRdb applying MiXCR to the 5' RACE reads. The table records about 250,000 distinct CDR3 sequences, approximately 15% of them present only once. Sample: PBMCs or a T cell subset sorted from them (not recorded which). The receptors originated from an adult woman who had mild COVID-19 (a few samples of this study predate the infection). Cell type and time point are not known.

The J gene is TRBJ2-7, the V gene TRBV5-6, with D tentatively TRBD1 (5 bases). The CDR3 sequence is 14 residues long. Looked up from germline, CDR1 is SGHDT and CDR2 is YYEEEE. The germline V and J ends were trimmed by 2 bases and 2 bases, with 11 bases remaining between them. The CDR3 here is CASSLAGSTYEQYF. The CDR3 nucleotides read TGTGCCAGCAGCTTAGCAGGGTCAACCTACGAGCAGTACTTC.

The chain recombines TRBV6-5 with TRBJ2-7; 14 bases map to TRBD2. Germline V gene sequence: CDR1 MNHEY, CDR2 SVGAGI. CDR3 length: 13 amino acids. V was clipped by 6 bases and J by 6 bases; unmatched bases: 1. CDR3 sequence: CASRGLAGVEQYF. The CDR3 region has the DNA TGTGCCAGCAGGGGACTAGCGGGAGTCGAGCAGTACTTC.

The sample holds a few counts of this clonotype. The chain is built from TRBV7-6 and TRBJ2-7, with TRBD1 matching 9 bases. The CDR3 length is 15 residues. V lost 5 bases and J lost 3; bases outside the gene matches: 8. Germline lookup yields CDR1 SGHVS and CDR2 FNYEAQ. The CDR3 sequence is CASSHPDRGGYEQYF. The CDR3 coding sequence is TGTGCCAGCAGCCACCCCGACAGGGGGGGCTACGAGCAGTACTTC.

This clonotype was recorded a few times. The chain recombines TRBV2 with TRBJ2-7; D unclear. Germline-derived CDR1 and CDR2 are SNHLY and FYNNEI. The V and J ends lost 7 bases and 3 bases respectively, with 10 bases between them. CDR3 size: 12 residues. CDR3 DNA sequence: TGTGCCAGCAAGGACGACGGCTACGAGCAGTACTTC. Its translation: CASKDDGYEQYF.

A single count supports this clonotype. V gene TRBV12-3 or TRBV12-4 combines with J gene TRBJ2-5; D might be TRBD2 (7 bases). This CDR3 has 16 residues. Trimming cost V 4 bases and J 2 bases, with 17 bases left between them. The chain's CDR3 is CASSWGLADRQETQYF. CDR3 nucleotide sequence: TGTGCCAGCAGTTGGGGGCTAGCGGACCGACAAGAGACCCAGTACTTC.

This sequence joins TRBV12-3 or TRBV12-4 and TRBJ1-2; a weak D match, TRBD1 (5 bases). With 5 bases removed from V and 4 bases from J, the gap between germline ends came to 17 bases. The CDR3 extends over 15 amino acids. The CDR3: CASSTRGGGVYGYTF. The CDR3 DNA reads TGTGCCAGCAGTACCCGTGGAGGAGGGGTCTATGGCTACACCTTC.

This clonotype was seen a few times. In DNA, the CDR3 is TGTGCCAGCAGTGGACAGGGGCGGACTGAAGCTTTCTTT. It codes for CASSGQGRTEAFF. V and J are TRBV2 and TRBJ1-1; 8 bases are shared with TRBD1. J was trimmed by 5 bases and V by 4 bases; bases with no gene match: 3. There are 13 residues in the CDR3. Germline CDR1 SNHLY, CDR2 FYNNEI.

This chain joins TRBV4-1 and TRBJ1-1; TRBD1 aligns across 7 bases. The CDR3 is 13 residues long. Germline loops: CDR1 MGHRA, CDR2 YSYEKL. Germline trimming cut 0 bases from V and 8 bases from J; bases unmatched to any gene: 3. The CDR3 DNA reads as TGCGCCAGCAGCCAAGAAGAGGACAGGGAAGCTTTCTTT. Encoded protein: CASSQEEDREAFF.

The sample holds a few counts of this clonotype. The chain employs TRBV7-2 and TRBJ1-5; D is uncertain. V was trimmed by 6 bases and J by 6 bases, leaving 12 bases between them. Germline lookup yields CDR1 SGHTA and CDR2 FQGNSA. This CDR3 has 13 amino acids. CDR3 sequence (DNA): TGTGCCAGCAGTTATACACTGGGTCAGCCCCAGCATTTT. As protein: CASSYTLGQPQHF.

The chain has TRBV3-1 and TRBJ2-2; the D gene is possibly TRBD2 (6 bases). CDR1 and CDR2 (germline): LGHDT, YNNKEL (reference sequence). V lost 4 bases and J 7 bases, leaving 10 bases between the germline ends. CDR3 length equals 13 residues. The CDR3 sequence: CASSPTSNGELFF. CDR3 DNA: TGTGCCAGCAGCCCTACTAGCAACGGGGAGCTGTTTTTT.

This clonotype was seen a few times. The genes are TRBV12-3 or TRBV12-4 and TRBJ1-1; D might be TRBD1 (5 bases). The length of the CDR3 is 15 residues. V was trimmed by 6 bases and J by 4 bases, leaving 18 bases between them. This CDR3 is CASRPGLAPGTEAFF. The DNA of the CDR3 is TGTGCCAGCAGGCCGGGACTCGCCCCTGGCACTGAAGCTTTCTTT.

This clonotype was counted between two and nine times. This chain connects TRBV5-1 to TRBJ2-3; 8 positions agree with TRBD2. Germline values: CDR1 SGHRS, CDR2 YFSETQ. The V gene end was trimmed by 7 bases and the J gene end by 0 bases; junction bases not matched to a gene: 4. The CDR3 totals 14 residues. The CDR3 DNA is TGCGCCAGCGGACGGGGGGGAAGCACAGATACGCAGTATTTT. Protein sequence: CASGRGGSTDTQYF.

The J gene is TRBJ2-1, the V gene TRBV7-3; 10 bases line up with TRBD2. Germline V gene lookup returns CDR1 SGHTA and CDR2 FQGTGA. The CDR3 length is 17 residues. Losses at the gene ends were 5 bases for V and 2 bases for J; bases not matched to a gene: 9. DNA of the CDR3: TGTGCCAGCAGCGCAGTCAGCGGGAGGGGAACCTACAATGAGCAGTTCTTC. This encodes CASSAVSGRGTYNEQFF.

This clonotype was observed at least ten times. The CDR3 bases are TGCAGTGCTGGGAGGGGAGGGTCCTACAATGAGCAGTTCTTC. Translating it yields CSAGRGGSYNEQFF. The chain links TRBV20-1 to TRBJ2-1; 7 bases are a match to TRBD2. After removal of 5 bases from V and 1 base from J, the junction contained 5 bases not matched to a gene. Germline CDR1 DFQATT, CDR2 SNEGSKA (reference sequence). The CDR3 runs to 14 residues.

This clonotype showed up just a few times. The chain employs TRBV4-1 and TRBJ1-2; D gene uncertain. CDR1 is MGHRA and CDR2 is YSYEKL in the germline V gene. This CDR3 has 14 residues. V was cut by 1 base and J by 5 bases, with 11 bases left in between. The CDR3 nucleotides are TGCGCCAGCAGCCAAGGAGGTCCAGGATATGGCTACACCTTC. Protein sequence: CASSQGGPGYGYTF.